This T cell receptor beta chain was identified during a study of T cell responses to AZD1222 COVID-19 vaccine. Findings and caveats of the study: Increases in Spike-specific TCR breadth and depth were seen after two AZD1222 doses. The donor group comprised mostly white British people and more females; the analysis possibly underestimated clonal diversity. Spike was spanned by vaccine-associated CD4 TCRs, which were dominant at 160-218 and 743-854. Sampling that yielded the repertoires occurred only after the peak T cell response.

As to this clone: Its antigen remains unknown.

Sequencing used immunoSEQ multiplex PCR; TCRdb keeps in-frame clones, though not all of them. The sample lists over 120,000 clones; roughly 90% were seen once. V was pared by 4 bases and J by 0 bases, with 0 bases of the junction left unmatched. Germline CDR1 SGHRS, CDR2 YFSETQ. The length of the CDR3 is 13 residues. The clonotype was recovered from an adult in good health. The sample here was peripheral blood, taken on day 0 of AZD1222 vaccination. V and J are TRBV5-1 and TRBJ1-1; 7 bases match TRBD1. The CDR3: CASSDRVNTEAFF. DNA for the CDR3: TGCGCCAGCAGCGACAGGGTGAACACTGAAGCTTTCTTT.